This TCR beta chain comes out of a study of CD8+CD57+ T cells in acquired aplastic anemia (dated by TCRdb to the late 2010s). In terms of the full investigation: Extracted DNA from sorted CD4+ and CD8+ cells averaged around 3.3 ug, ranging from about 0.18 to 27.4 ug. Results and caveats for the whole study, not just this receptor: Approximately 31 CD8+ CDR3 sequences were found in both patients and controls but appeared to be highly expressed in patients and within the immunodominant clones of the patients. Patients and healthy controls showed no significant difference in CD8+ Simpson's diversity (P=0.060).

CDR3 length: 12 amino acids, cysteine to phenylalanine. The sequence is cut down to CDR3 DNA, 36 bases in frame from base 1. CDR1 and CDR2 are read off the germline V gene as ENHRY and SYGVKD. V loses 5 bases, J loses 5 bases, and the germline ends lie 10 bases apart. This clonotype has just a few counts. Its antigen is not yet known. No base qualities exist here, and no much larger clone lies one base off it. Genomic DNA was used as template for profiling of TCR beta VDJ combinations and CDR3 sequences. An Illumina HiSeq 2000 was the platform used for TCR repertoire sequencing. The study's own analysis went as follows. Repertoires were assessed using TRBV/TRBJ rearrangement plots, CDR3 size and DJ length profiles, and Simpson's diversity index. The immunodominant clone was defined as the most abundant DNA sequence in deep sequencing data. CDR3 amino acid sequences were screened for sharing across subjects and compared with published repertoires and the VDJdb database. Using fastp trimming at Q25 and MiXCR clonotype assembly, TCRdb reanalyzed the public sequencing data and kept in-frame beta chains. All rows with the same CDR3 protein become a single entry with the most common DNA and genes. The V and J calls here are based on TCRdb, not the publication. The sample records approximately 270,000 distinct CDR3 sequences, 45% to 65% of which are singletons. The ten largest clones represent around 8% of the sample.

TCR repertoires of sorted CD4+ and CD8+ blood T cells from severe aplastic anemia patients and healthy subjects were deep-sequenced in the study. Ficoll-Paque density gradient centrifugation was used to isolate peripheral blood mononuclear cells. Before DNA extraction, CD4+ and CD8+ T cells were sorted by FACS or by magnetic beads. The receptor comes from a human donor with severe aplastic anemia or a healthy control (not recorded which). The receptor chain draws on TRBV10-3 and TRBJ2-7; the D region possibly corresponds to TRBD1 (5 bases align). Sequences were obtained from sorted CD4+, CD8+, or CD8+CD57+ T cells (not recorded which) from PBMCs. The nucleotides read TGTGCCATCAGTCCAGGGCTCCACGAGCAGTACTTC. Its translation reads: CAISPGLHEQYF.